Presented here are 9 T cell receptor beta chains from one specimen sequenced in a study of blood T cell repertoires in COVID-19. TCRdb's table, derived via immunoSEQ multiplex PCR, lists solely in-frame clones and lacks some. This table holds more than 250,000 clones, about 87% found once. Specimen: peripheral blood. These receptors originate from a human donor in a cohort sampled during active COVID-19.

The genes are TRBV4-2 and TRBJ1-6; 9 bases align to TRBD1. After removal of 0 bases from V and 10 bases from J, the junction contained 10 bases not matched to a gene. Germline V gene lookup returns CDR1 LGHNA and CDR2 YNFKEQ. The CDR3 is 17 residues long. This CDR3 reads CASSQDTGGSYFSPLHF. In DNA form, the CDR3 reads TGTGCCAGCAGCCAAGATACAGGGGGCAGCTATTTCTCACCCCTCCACTTT.

The chain couples TRBV19 to TRBJ2-5, with 9 nucleotides matching TRBD1. The CDR3 runs 15 residues. V shed 5 bases, J shed 3 bases, and the junction held 7 bases outside the gene matches. Germline V CDR1 and CDR2: LNHDA, SQIVND (reference sequence). The CDR3 region is CASSLITGGEETQYF. DNA of the CDR3: TGTGCCAGTAGTCTAATAACAGGGGGCGAAGAGACCCAGTACTTC.

The chain links TRBV5-4 to TRBJ2-1; D is unclear. CDR3 length equals 12 residues. The ends were cut back, 1 base at V and 6 bases at J, with 5 bases in the middle. Looked up from germline, CDR1 is SGHNT and CDR2 is YYREEE (reference sequence). The CDR3 bases are TGTGCCAGCAGCTTGACAGCCAATGAGCAGTTCTTC. Amino acid sequence: CASSLTANEQFF.

The table lists this clone with a count of one. The chain is built from TRBV4-1 and TRBJ2-7; D is uncertain. In germline, CDR1 is MGHRA, CDR2 YSYEKL. The CDR3 contains 14 residues. Trimming took off 4 bases at V and 1 base at J, with 11 bases between the two ends. The CDR3: CASSPFAESYEQYF. The CDR3, as DNA: TGCGCCAGCAGCCCGTTCGCGGAGTCCTACGAGCAGTACTTC.

The gene calls are TRBV4-2 and TRBJ1-4, with TRBD1 matching 9 bases. Germline CDR1 and CDR2: LGHNA and YNFKEQ. V lost 0 bases and J lost 4; bases outside the gene matches: 9. The CDR3 extends over 18 amino acids. The CDR3: CASSQDSLADRGNEKLFF. CDR3 in DNA: TGTGCCAGCAGCCAAGATTCTCTAGCGGACAGGGGTAATGAAAAACTGTTTTTT.

The rearrangement joins TRBV19 to TRBJ1-5, with TRBD1 matching over 10 bases. Germline V gives CDR1 LNHDA, CDR2 SQIVND (reference sequence). After removal of 7 bases from V and 7 bases from J, the junction contained 10 bases not matched to a gene. The CDR3 sequence is 15 residues long. CDR3 sequence reads: CASTAGTGVGQPQHF. The CDR3 DNA is TGTGCCAGTACCGCTGGGACAGGGGTTGGGCAGCCCCAGCATTTT. The complete variable domain, with remaining parts taken from reference TRBV19 and TRBJ1-5, reads DGGITQSPKYLFRKEGQNVTLSCEQNLNHDAMYWYRQDPGQGLRLIYYSQIVNDFQKGDIAEGYSVSREKKESFPLTVTSAQKNPTAFYLCASTAGTGVGQPQHFGDGTRLSIL.

On this clone: This may come from a read error, since a much larger clone is one base off. This rearrangement joins TRBV11-2 to TRBJ1-1; the match to TRBD1 covers 8 bases. Per germline, CDR1 SGHAT and CDR2 FQNNGV. CDR3 length: 14 residues. V lost 3 bases and J lost 1; bases outside the gene matches: 1. CDR3 DNA: TGTGCCAGCAGCTTTGGACAGGGGAACACTGAAGCTTTCTTT. Amino acids: CASSFGQGNTEAFF.

This chain links TRBV21-1 with TRBJ2-2; TRBD2 was called by the table and not checked on the DNA. TRBV21-1 represents a pseudogene. The CDR3 runs 13 residues. In DNA form, the CDR3 reads TGTGCCAGCAGCAAAGGAGAGGTTGGGGAGCTGTTTTTT. This gives the protein CASSKGEVGELFF.

The rearrangement uses TRBV9 and TRBJ2-3, with TRBD2 matching 7 bases. CDR3 length: 18 amino acids. With V trimmed by 4 bases and J by 2 bases, 16 bases remained unmatched. In germline, CDR1 is SGDLS, CDR2 YYNGEE. The CDR3 protein is CASSLNPTREGPTDTQYF. Here the CDR3 DNA reads TGTGCCAGCAGCCTAAACCCCACTAGGGAGGGCCCCACAGATACGCAGTATTTT.